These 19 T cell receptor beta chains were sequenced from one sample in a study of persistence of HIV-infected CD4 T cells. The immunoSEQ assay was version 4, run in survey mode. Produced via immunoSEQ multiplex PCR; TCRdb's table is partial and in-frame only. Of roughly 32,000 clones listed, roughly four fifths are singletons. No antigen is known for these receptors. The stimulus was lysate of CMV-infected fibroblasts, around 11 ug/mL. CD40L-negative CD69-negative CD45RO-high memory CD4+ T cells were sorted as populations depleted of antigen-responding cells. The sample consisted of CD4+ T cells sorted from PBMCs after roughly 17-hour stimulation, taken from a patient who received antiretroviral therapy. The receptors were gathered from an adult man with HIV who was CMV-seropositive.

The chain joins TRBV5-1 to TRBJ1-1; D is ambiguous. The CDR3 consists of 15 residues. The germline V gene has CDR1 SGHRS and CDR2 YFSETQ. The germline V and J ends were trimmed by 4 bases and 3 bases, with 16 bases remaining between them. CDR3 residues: CASSPTDAGDTEAFF. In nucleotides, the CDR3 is TGCGCCAGCAGCCCGACGGACGCGGGTGACACTGAAGCTTTCTTT.

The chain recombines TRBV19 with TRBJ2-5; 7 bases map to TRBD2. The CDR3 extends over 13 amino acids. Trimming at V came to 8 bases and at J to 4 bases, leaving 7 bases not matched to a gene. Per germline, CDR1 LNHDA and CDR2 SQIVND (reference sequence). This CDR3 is CASRTSSGETQYF. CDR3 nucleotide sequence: TGTGCCAGTCGGACGTCTAGCGGAGAGACCCAGTACTTC.

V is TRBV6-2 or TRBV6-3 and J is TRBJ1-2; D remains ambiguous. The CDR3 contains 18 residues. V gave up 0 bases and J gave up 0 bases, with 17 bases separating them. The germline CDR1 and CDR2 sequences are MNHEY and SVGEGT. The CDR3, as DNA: TGTGCCAGCAGTTACTCGACCGGTCGCCCCCTAACTAACTATGGCTACACCTTC. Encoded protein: CASSYSTGRPLTNYGYTF.

The CDR3 DNA reads as TGTGCCATCAGTATACGACAGGGAGATTCACCCCTCCACTTT. It codes for CAISIRQGDSPLHF. The chain links TRBV10-3 to TRBJ1-6; 7 bases are a match to TRBD1. J lost 8 bases, V lost 5 bases, and 6 bases had no gene match. The CDR3 is made up of 14 amino acids. Germline assignment: CDR1 ENHRY and CDR2 SYGVKD.

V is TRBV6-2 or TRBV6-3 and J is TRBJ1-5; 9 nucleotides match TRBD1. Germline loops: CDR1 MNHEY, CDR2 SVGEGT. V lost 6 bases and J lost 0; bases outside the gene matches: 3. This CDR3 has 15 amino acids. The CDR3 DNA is TGTGCCAGCAGCCCACAGGGGGCTAGCAATCAGCCCCAGCATTTT. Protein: CASSPQGASNQPQHF.

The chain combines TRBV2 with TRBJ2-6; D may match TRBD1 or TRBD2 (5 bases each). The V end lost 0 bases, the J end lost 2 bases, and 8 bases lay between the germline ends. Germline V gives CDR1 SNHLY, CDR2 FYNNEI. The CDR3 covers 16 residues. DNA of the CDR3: TGTGCCAGCAGTGAAGCCCGGGGCGCTGGGGCCAACGTCCTGACTTTC. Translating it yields CASSEARGAGANVLTF.

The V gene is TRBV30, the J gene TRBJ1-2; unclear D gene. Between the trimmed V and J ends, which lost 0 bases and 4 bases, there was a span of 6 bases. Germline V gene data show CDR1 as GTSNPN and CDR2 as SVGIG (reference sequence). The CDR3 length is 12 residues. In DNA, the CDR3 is TGTGCCTGGAGTGTAAGCGGCTATGGCTACACCTTC. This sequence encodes CAWSVSGYGYTF.

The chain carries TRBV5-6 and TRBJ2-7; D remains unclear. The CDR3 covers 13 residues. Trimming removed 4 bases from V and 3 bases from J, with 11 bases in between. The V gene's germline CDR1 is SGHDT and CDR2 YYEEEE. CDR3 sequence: CASSRKQNYEQYF. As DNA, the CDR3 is TGTGCCAGCAGCCGGAAACAGAACTACGAGCAGTACTTC.

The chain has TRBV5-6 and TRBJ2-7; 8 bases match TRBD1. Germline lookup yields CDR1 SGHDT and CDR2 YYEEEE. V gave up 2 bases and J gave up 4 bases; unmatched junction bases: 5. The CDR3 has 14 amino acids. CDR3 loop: CASSFSGGGYEQYF. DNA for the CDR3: TGTGCCAGCAGCTTTTCAGGGGGCGGGTACGAGCAGTACTTC.

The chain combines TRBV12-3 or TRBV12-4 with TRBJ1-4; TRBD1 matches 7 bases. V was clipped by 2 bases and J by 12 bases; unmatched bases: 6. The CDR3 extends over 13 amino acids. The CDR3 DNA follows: TGTGCCAGCAGTTTAAGCGGGCAGGGGGAACTGTTTTTT. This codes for CASSLSGQGELFF.

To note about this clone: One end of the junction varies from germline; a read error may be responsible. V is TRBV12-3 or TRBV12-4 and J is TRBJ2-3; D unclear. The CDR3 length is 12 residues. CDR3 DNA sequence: TGTGCCAGCAGCTTAGTCTCAGATACGCAGTATTTT. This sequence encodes CASSLVSDTQYF.

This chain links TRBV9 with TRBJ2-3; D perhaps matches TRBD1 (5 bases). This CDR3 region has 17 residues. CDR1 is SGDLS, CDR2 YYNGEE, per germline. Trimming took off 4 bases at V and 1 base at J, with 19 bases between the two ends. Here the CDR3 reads CASSPQLKGWGTDTQYF. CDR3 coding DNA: TGTGCCAGCAGCCCCCAATTGAAGGGGTGGGGCACAGATACGCAGTATTTT.

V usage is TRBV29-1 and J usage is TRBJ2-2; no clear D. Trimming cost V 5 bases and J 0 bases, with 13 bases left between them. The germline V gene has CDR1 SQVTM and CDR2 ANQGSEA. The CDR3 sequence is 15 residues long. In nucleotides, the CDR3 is TGCAGCGTTCGACCGGGCTCAGCGAACACCGGGGAGCTGTTTTTT. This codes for CSVRPGSANTGELFF.

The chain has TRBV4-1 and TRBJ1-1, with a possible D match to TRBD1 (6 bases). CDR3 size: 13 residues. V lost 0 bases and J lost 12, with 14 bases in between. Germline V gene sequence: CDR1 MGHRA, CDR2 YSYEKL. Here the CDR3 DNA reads TGCGCCAGCAGCCAAGAGGTGATACAGGGTCCTTTCTTT. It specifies CASSQEVIQGPFF.

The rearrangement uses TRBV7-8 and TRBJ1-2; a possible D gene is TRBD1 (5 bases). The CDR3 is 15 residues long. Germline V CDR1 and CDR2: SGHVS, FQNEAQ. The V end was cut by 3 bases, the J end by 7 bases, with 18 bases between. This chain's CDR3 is CASSLYRTPGGGYTF. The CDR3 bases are TGTGCCAGCAGCTTGTACCGGACACCCGGGGGTGGCTACACCTTC.

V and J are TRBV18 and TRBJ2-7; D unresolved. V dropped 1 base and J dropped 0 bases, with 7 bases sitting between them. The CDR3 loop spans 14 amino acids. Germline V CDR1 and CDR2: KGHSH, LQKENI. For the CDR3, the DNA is TGTGCCAGCTCACCACGCGTTGACTCCTACGAGCAGTACTTC. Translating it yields CASSPRVDSYEQYF.

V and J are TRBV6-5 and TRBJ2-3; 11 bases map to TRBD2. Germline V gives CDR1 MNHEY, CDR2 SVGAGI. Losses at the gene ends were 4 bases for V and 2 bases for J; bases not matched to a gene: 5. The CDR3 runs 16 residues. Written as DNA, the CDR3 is TGTGCCAGCAGTTCGGGACTAGCGGTATACACAGATACGCAGTATTTT. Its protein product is CASSSGLAVYTDTQYF.

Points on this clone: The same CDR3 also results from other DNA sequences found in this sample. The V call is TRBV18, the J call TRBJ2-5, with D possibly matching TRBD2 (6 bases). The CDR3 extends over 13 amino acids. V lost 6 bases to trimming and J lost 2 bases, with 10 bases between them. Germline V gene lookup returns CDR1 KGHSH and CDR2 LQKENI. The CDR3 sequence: CASSLGLQETQYF. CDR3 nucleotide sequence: TGTGCCAGCTCCCTGGGACTGCAAGAGACCCAGTACTTC.

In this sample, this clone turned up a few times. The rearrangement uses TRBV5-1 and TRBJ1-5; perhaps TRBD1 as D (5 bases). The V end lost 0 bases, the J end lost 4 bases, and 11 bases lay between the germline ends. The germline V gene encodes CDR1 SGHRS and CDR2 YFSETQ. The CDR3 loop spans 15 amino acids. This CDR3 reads CASSLAGMVNQPQHF. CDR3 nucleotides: TGCGCCAGCAGCTTGGCAGGGATGGTTAATCAGCCCCAGCATTTT.